Listed here are 24 T cell receptor beta chains from one sample, sequenced in a study of CD8 T cells in ankylosing spondylitis. Findings of the study overall: Ankylosing spondylitis blood appeared to carry a characteristic TCR beta motif of roughly 8 highly homologous variants.

Antigens for these TCRs are unknown. MiXCR, run by TCRdb on the 5' RACE reads, gives a single entry per CDR3 protein. The top ten clones hold under 4.5% of a sample with more than 400,000 distinct CDR3 sequences, roughly 5.2% of them seen once. The sequencing sample was made of blood, either unsorted or a sorted T cell fraction (not recorded which). These receptors were obtained from a male donor with ankylosing spondylitis.

Many counts were recorded for this clonotype. This rearrangement joins TRBV11-2 to TRBJ2-4, with a tentative D call TRBD1 (5 bases). The ends were cut back, 6 bases at V and 4 bases at J, with 7 bases in the middle. The CDR3 spans 12 residues. Germline V gene lookup returns CDR1 SGHAT and CDR2 FQNNGV. The CDR3 DNA follows: TGTGCCAGCAGGGCAGGGAAAAACATTCAGTACTTC. Amino acids: CASRAGKNIQYF.

The table lists this clonotype with many counts. The CDR3 end shows no conserved phenylalanine or tryptophan, and so a read error is likely. It is unclear where the CDR3 begins or ends on the DNA, so no DNA is shown, and the CDR3 is as TCRdb lists it. The rearrangement links TRBV28 to TRBJ2-7; TRBD1 reflects the table's D call only, with no check against the DNA. The CDR3 numbers 10 amino acids, ends counted. Germline loops: CDR1 MDHEN, CDR2 SYDVKM. This CDR3 reads CASSPDRREL.

This clonotype has only a few counts. The chain employs TRBV20-1 and TRBJ1-2, with TRBD1 identical over 7 bases. The CDR3 has 13 amino acids. The V and J ends lost 5 bases and 8 bases, in that order; junction bases with no gene match: 11. Germline V CDR1 and CDR2: DFQATT, SNEGSKA (reference sequence). In DNA form, the CDR3 reads TGCAGTGCTTTCGACAGGGCTTCTCCCGGCTACACCTTC. Amino acids: CSAFDRASPGYTF.

This clonotype was seen ten or more times. This chain uses TRBV7-9 with TRBJ2-7; tentative D call: TRBD1 (6 bases). The CDR3 covers 13 residues. V gave up 5 bases and J gave up 4 bases, with 12 bases separating them. Germline values: CDR1 SEHNR, CDR2 FQNEAQ (reference sequence). CDR3 protein: CASSPTGKYEQYF. As DNA, the CDR3 is TGTGCCAGCAGCCCCACAGGGAAATACGAGCAGTACTTC. The full variable domain, its missing parts supplied by reference TRBV7-9 and TRBJ2-7, is DTGVSQNPRHKITKRGQNVTFRCDPISEHNRLYWYRQTLGQGPEFLTYFQNEAQLEKSRLLSDRFSAERPKGSFSTLEIQRTEQGDSAMYLCASSPTGKYEQYFGPGTRLTVT.

This clonotype appeared many times. The chain joins TRBV15 to TRBJ1-1; possible D gene TRBD1, 6 bases. The V gene's germline CDR1 is LNHNV and CDR2 YYDKDF (reference sequence). V was cut by 8 bases and J by 9 bases, with 16 bases left in between. The CDR3 has 12 residues. CDR3 nucleotides: TGTGCCACCTCCTTCCGGGGGGCTAAAGCTTTCTTT. Translation: CATSFRGAKAFF.

This clonotype showed up many times. The chain recombines TRBV4-3 with TRBJ2-3; D might be TRBD2 (7 bases). There are 14 residues in the CDR3. Per the germline V gene, CDR1 is LGHNA and CDR2 is YSLEER. The ends were cut back, 4 bases at V and 5 bases at J, with 13 bases in the middle. The CDR3 protein is CASSREGVGDTQYF. The CDR3 DNA sequence: TGCGCCAGCAGCCGGGAGGGGGTGGGAGATACGCAGTATTTT.

The table lists this clonotype with many counts. The chain employs TRBV27 and TRBJ2-1, with TRBD1 matching over 7 bases. The CDR3 loop spans 15 amino acids. Germline V lookup: CDR1 MNHEY, CDR2 SMNVEV (reference sequence). With V trimmed by 6 bases and J by 10 bases, 15 bases remained unmatched. The CDR3 nucleotides read TGTGCCAGCAGACCCACAGGGGTTGCATCATGGGAGCAGTTCTTC. Amino acid sequence: CASRPTGVASWEQFF.

The V gene is TRBV5-1, the J gene TRBJ2-1; the match to TRBD2 covers 12 bases. The CDR3 has 15 amino acids. Losses at the gene ends were 0 bases for V and 8 bases for J; bases not matched to a gene: 3. Per the germline V gene, CDR1 is SGHRS and CDR2 is YFSETQ. CDR3 DNA: TGCGCCAGCAGCTTGGGGACTAGCGGGGTCTATGAGCAGTTCTTC. Protein product: CASSLGTSGVYEQFF.

This clonotype was detected ten times or more. The chain has TRBV12-3 or TRBV12-4 and TRBJ1-1; 10 bases line up with TRBD1. The CDR3 is 13 residues long. The V and J ends lost 6 bases and 9 bases, in that order; junction bases with no gene match: 7. The CDR3 nucleotides read TGTGCCAGCAGGTGGGACAGGGGAGCGAAAGCTTTCTTT. It yields the protein CASRWDRGAKAFF.

This clonotype was detected many times. V usage is TRBV5-1 and J usage is TRBJ2-3, with a weak D call TRBD2 (7 bases). Germline CDR1 and CDR2: SGHRS and YFSETQ. V shed 5 bases and J shed 5 bases, with 15 bases lying between them. The CDR3 has 14 residues. The CDR3 loop reads CASSMRGLGDTQYF. Written as DNA, the CDR3 is TGCGCCAGCAGTATGCGGGGGCTGGGAGATACGCAGTATTTT.

This clonotype was detected many times. The chain recombines TRBV27 with TRBJ1-1, with 7 bases matching TRBD1. The ends lost 0 bases at V and 4 bases at J; junction bases unmatched: 5. Germline V gene lookup returns CDR1 MNHEY and CDR2 SMNVEV (reference sequence). The CDR3 runs 15 residues. CDR3 protein: CASSLSTQGLTEAFF. CDR3 bases: TGTGCCAGCAGTTTATCGACACAGGGGCTCACTGAAGCTTTCTTT.

This clonotype was seen many times. The CDR3 loop reads CASRMGLAGVICEQYF. CDR3 bases: TGTGCCAGCAGGATGGGACTAGCGGGAGTTATTTGCGAGCAGTACTTC. The chain couples TRBV7-2 to TRBJ2-7; 14 bases line up with TRBD2. There are 16 residues in the CDR3. Germline lookup yields CDR1 SGHTA and CDR2 FQGNSA. V gave up 6 bases and J gave up 6 bases; unmatched junction bases: 10.

This clonotype was recorded at least ten times. V and J are TRBV6-5 and TRBJ2-7; D is uncertain. V dropped 5 bases and J dropped 6 bases, with 8 bases sitting between them. Germline CDR1 MNHEY, CDR2 SVGAGI. This CDR3 spans 11 amino acids. This chain's CDR3 is CASSTAGEQYF. The DNA for the CDR3 is TGTGCCAGCAGTACCGCCGGCGAGCAGTACTTC.

This clonotype was picked up many times. The chain couples TRBV20-1 to TRBJ1-1; no clear D. The ends were cut back, 3 bases at V and 11 bases at J, with 16 bases in the middle. Germline values: CDR1 DFQATT, CDR2 SNEGSKA (reference sequence). There are 12 residues in the CDR3. The CDR3 here is CSASEASGKAFF. CDR3 in DNA: TGCAGTGCTAGCGAGGCCAGTGGTAAGGCTTTCTTT.

The gene calls are TRBV6-5 and TRBJ1-1; a possible D gene is TRBD1 (6 bases). Germline values: CDR1 MNHEY, CDR2 SVGAGI. The length of the CDR3 is 17 residues. The V end lost 4 bases, the J end lost 4 bases, and 22 bases lay between the germline ends. CDR3 amino acids: CASSFTPGEVGTTEAFF. CDR3 sequence (DNA): TGTGCCAGCAGTTTCACTCCAGGGGAAGTAGGGACCACTGAAGCTTTCTTT.

This clonotype was seen ten or more times. This chain joins TRBV12-3 or TRBV12-4 and TRBJ2-3; 10 bases are shared with TRBD2. This CDR3 comprises 15 residues. V shed 5 bases and J 3 bases; nucleotides not matched to a gene: 5. For the CDR3, the DNA is TGTGCCAGCAGTGCCCTAGCGGGAGTAACAGATACGCAGTATTTT. Encoded protein: CASSALAGVTDTQYF.

This clonotype was picked up many times. The chain is built from TRBV5-1 and TRBJ1-2, with D possibly being TRBD1 (5 bases). Germline-derived CDR1 and CDR2 are SGHRS and YFSETQ. This CDR3 contains 15 residues. Trimming pared 3 bases from V and 2 bases from J, leaving 14 bases between. The CDR3 sequence is CASSSYSGTNYGYTF. CDR3 bases: TGCGCCAGCAGCTCCTATTCCGGGACGAACTATGGCTACACCTTC.

This clonotype was counted between two and nine times. This sequence joins TRBV25-1 and TRBJ2-7, with D possibly TRBD2 on 7 matching bases. CDR1 and CDR2 (germline): MGHDK, SYGVNS. This CDR3 comprises 18 residues. V lost 1 base and J lost 0, with 19 bases in between. CDR3 nucleotides: TGTGCCAGCAGTGAATTTCCGGGGGGAAGGGGGGTCTCCTACGAGCAGTACTTC. This codes for CASSEFPGGRGVSYEQYF.

Many counts were recorded for this clonotype. The chain has TRBV20-1 and TRBJ2-2; 12 nucleotides match TRBD2. V lost 4 bases and J lost 5; bases outside the gene matches: 5. Per germline, CDR1 DFQATT and CDR2 SNEGSKA (reference sequence). The CDR3 spans 15 residues. CDR3 in amino acids: CSATPSGRGTGELFF. CDR3 DNA sequence: TGCAGTGCTACCCCTAGCGGGAGGGGTACCGGGGAGCTGTTTTTT.

This clonotype was observed at least ten times. V and J are TRBV9 and TRBJ2-3, with TRBD2 identical over 8 bases. CDR3 length equals 15 residues. Trimming removed 4 bases from V and 3 bases from J; junction bases left unmatched: 7. Germline CDR1 and CDR2: SGDLS and YYNGEE. The CDR3 DNA reads as TGTGCCAGCAGCCCCCGGACTAGCAAGACAGATACGCAGTATTTT. Its protein product is CASSPRTSKTDTQYF.

This chain links TRBV9 with TRBJ2-2; D might be TRBD1 (6 bases). V was clipped by 0 bases and J by 1 base, with 10 bases between them. CDR1 is SGDLS and CDR2 is YYNGEE in the germline V gene. This CDR3 contains 16 residues. The CDR3 is CASSVVVTGNTGELFF. The CDR3 DNA follows: TGTGCCAGCAGCGTAGTTGTGACAGGGAACACCGGGGAGCTGTTTTTT.

This clonotype has ten or more counts. The chain employs TRBV7-8 and TRBJ2-2; D is possibly TRBD2 (5 bases). The CDR3 totals 16 residues. The germline CDR1 and CDR2 sequences are SGHVS and FQNEAQ. Between the trimmed V and J ends, which lost 0 bases and 0 bases, there was a span of 8 bases. CDR3 in DNA: TGTGCCAGCAGCTTAGCAGGGAGAGCGAACACCGGGGAGCTGTTTTTT. Amino acids: CASSLAGRANTGELFF. Drawing the rest from reference TRBV7-8 and TRBJ2-2, the complete variable domain is GAGVSQSPRYKVAKRGQDVALRCDPISGHVSLFWYQQALGQGPEFLTYFQNEAQLDKSGLPSDRFFAERPEGSVSTLKIQRTQQEDSAVYLCASSLAGRANTGELFFGEGSRLTVL.

Comments on this clonotype: A much more abundant neighbour one base away suggests this may be a read error. The chain couples TRBV7-2 to TRBJ1-1; D gene unclear. The CDR3 has 14 amino acids. Germline V gene data show CDR1 as SGHTA and CDR2 as FQGNSA. The CDR3 spells CASGFSGRSPEAFF. CDR3 DNA: TGTGCCAGCGGCTTTTCCGGACGCTCCCCTGAAGCTTTCTTT.

This clonotype was observed at least ten times. The V call is TRBV25-1, the J call TRBJ1-3, with no clear D. The V end lost 4 bases, the J end lost 1 base, and 8 bases lay between the germline ends. Germline loops: CDR1 MGHDK, CDR2 SYGVNS. The CDR3 spans 14 residues. The CDR3 loop is CASSGQLSGNTIYF. Here the CDR3 DNA reads TGTGCCAGCAGTGGACAATTATCTGGAAACACCATATATTTT.